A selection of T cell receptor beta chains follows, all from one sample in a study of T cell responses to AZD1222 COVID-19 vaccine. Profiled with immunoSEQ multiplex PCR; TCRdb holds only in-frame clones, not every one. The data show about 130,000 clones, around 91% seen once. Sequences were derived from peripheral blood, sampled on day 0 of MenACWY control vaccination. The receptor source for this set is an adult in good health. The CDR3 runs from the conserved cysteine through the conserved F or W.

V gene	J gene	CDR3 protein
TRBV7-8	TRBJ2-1	CASSPWREGVDEQFF
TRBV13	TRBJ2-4	CASSLVRAGQNIQYF
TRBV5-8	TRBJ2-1	CASSRWQGSYNEQFF
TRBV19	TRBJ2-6	CASGPGRNSGANVLTF
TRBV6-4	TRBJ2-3	CASSVGDSTDTQYF
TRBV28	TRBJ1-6	CASSPLDRGYNSPLHF
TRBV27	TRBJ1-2	CASSLSARVNYGYTF
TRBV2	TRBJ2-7	CASGRELYEQYF
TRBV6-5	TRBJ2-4	CASSTVGTGGNIQYF
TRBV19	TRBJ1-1	CASRITAKNTEAFF
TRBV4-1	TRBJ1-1	CASSHAGQPTQAFF
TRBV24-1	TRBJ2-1	CATSDLSTSGGAYNEQFF
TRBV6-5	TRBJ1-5	CASSMTGLQPQHF
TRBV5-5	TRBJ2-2	CASSFIPGELFF
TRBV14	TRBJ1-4	CASSQVDRGWEKLFF
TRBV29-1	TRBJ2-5	CSVVRGGTETQYF
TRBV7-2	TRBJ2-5	CASSLTASGQGAQYF
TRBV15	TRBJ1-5	CATSSEPKTGSPQPQHF
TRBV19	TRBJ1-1	CASSIGTGGLAFF
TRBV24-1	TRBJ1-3	CATSDLKGSGGNTIYF
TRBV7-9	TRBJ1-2	CASSLASRAYGYTF
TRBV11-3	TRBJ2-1	CASSPQASYNEQFF
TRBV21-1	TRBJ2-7	CASGTPGLAGGPRPVLYEQYF
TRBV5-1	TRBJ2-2	CASSPRAENTGELFF
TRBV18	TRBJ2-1	CASSPPINTNEQFF